This T cell receptor beta chain was sequenced during a study of cytomegalovirus exposure and HLA in healthy donors. Amplification used 60 Vbeta primers and 13 Jbeta primers. Generated by immunoSEQ multiplex PCR, the TCRdb table keeps only in-frame clones and is missing some. The profile covers approximately 170,000 clones, with approximately 77% appearing a single time and 7.4% taken by the ten largest. V lost 3 bases to trimming and J lost 5 bases, with 6 bases between them. The CDR3 has 11 amino acids. CDR1 and CDR2 from the germline V gene are SGDLS and YYNGEE. This sequence originates from a male donor in good health and CMV-seropositive. The sample was PBMCs. This chain joins TRBV9 and TRBJ2-7; weak D call: TRBD1 (6 bases). CDR3 sequence: CASSDRDEQYF. CDR3 in DNA: TGTGCCAGCAGCGACAGGGACGAGCAGTACTTC.